These 14 T cell receptor beta chains were sequenced from one sample in a study of Ad26.COV2.S vaccination and SARS-CoV-2 variants. TCRdb's table, derived via immunoSEQ multiplex PCR, lists solely in-frame clones and lacks some. The sample yields more than 350,000 clones, around 90% seen once. Documented treatment: 15 to 20 received Ad26.COV2.S at low or high dose, single or two shots; 5 received placebo; per-sample allocation not given. Collection of samples fell on day 63 after the first vaccine or placebo injection. Sequenced here: peripheral blood, sampled in a trial of Ad26.COV2.S vaccine versus placebo. These receptors were collected from a person aged 18-65 years who received the Ad26.COV2.S COVID-19 vaccine or a placebo.

J is TRBJ1-6 and V is TRBV14; D is uncertain. Trimming shortened V by 2 bases and J by 9 bases, and 11 bases separated the two germline ends. This CDR3 has 14 amino acids. Germline V gene lookup returns CDR1 SGHDN and CDR2 FVKESK. CDR3 bases: TGTGCCAGCAGCCAACTGGATCTGGGTTCACCCCTCCACTTT. Residues: CASSQLDLGSPLHF.

The chain links TRBV18 to TRBJ1-4, with D possibly being TRBD1 (5 bases). There are 14 residues in the CDR3. Germline CDR1 and CDR2: KGHSH and LQKENI. The germline V and J ends were trimmed by 2 bases and 7 bases, with 11 bases remaining between them. Here the CDR3 reads CASSPWAGREKLFF. The CDR3 DNA reads as TGTGCCAGCTCACCATGGGCAGGGCGTGAAAAACTGTTTTTT.

J is TRBJ2-3 and V is TRBV2; 8 positions agree with TRBD2. V lost 11 bases to trimming and J lost 2 bases; unmatched junction nucleotides: 6. Germline CDR1 reads SNHLY; CDR2 reads FYNNEI. The CDR3 sequence is 13 residues long. CDR3 DNA: TGTGCCCATAGCGGGGCTCCCACAGATACGCAGTATTTT. It encodes CAHSGAPTDTQYF.

The chain recombines TRBV7-9 with TRBJ2-3; D might be TRBD1 (5 bases). V was trimmed by 3 bases and J by 1 base, leaving 8 bases between them. The CDR3 is 14 amino acids. The germline gives CDR1 SEHNR, CDR2 FQNEAQ (reference sequence). In nucleotides, the CDR3 is TGTGCCAGCAGCTTCAGGGTAGGCACAGATACGCAGTATTTT. This gives the protein CASSFRVGTDTQYF.

The chain recombines TRBV12-3 or TRBV12-4 with TRBJ1-6; D uncertain. The CDR3 spans 13 residues. With 7 bases removed from V and 7 bases from J, the gap between germline ends came to 11 bases. In DNA, the CDR3 is TGTGCCAGCAAGGACGGCGCCAATTCACCCCTCCACTTT. Its translation is CASKDGANSPLHF.

This clone occurred once. J is TRBJ2-7 and V is TRBV27; TRBD2 agrees at 7 bases. J gave up 3 bases and V 0 bases, and 14 bases lay outside the gene matches. This CDR3 is built from 18 residues. Germline V gene data show CDR1 as MNHEY and CDR2 as SMNVEV (reference sequence). This CDR3 is CASSLSLPFSGGDYEQYF. The CDR3 region has the DNA TGTGCCAGCAGTTTATCCCTACCCTTTTCGGGGGGTGACTACGAGCAGTACTTC.

This clone was recorded only once. The V and J genes are TRBV3-1 (or the pseudogene TRBV3-2) and TRBJ1-1; D is unclear. V was shortened by 1 base and J by 0 bases, with 6 bases between the two germline ends. The CDR3 has 14 residues. Germline assignment: CDR1 LGHDT and CDR2 YNNKEL (reference sequence). The CDR3 bases are TGTGCCAGCAGCCAAGGTCGGGTGAACACTGAAGCTTTCTTT. Translated, it gives CASSQGRVNTEAFF.

Concerning this clone itself: Other DNA sequences from this sample encode an identical CDR3 as well. This rearrangement joins TRBV18 to TRBJ1-2, with D uncertain. The CDR3 loop spans 14 amino acids. Trimming shortened V by 2 bases and J by 1 base, and 8 bases separated the two germline ends. CDR1 KGHSH and CDR2 LQKENI come from the germline V gene. The CDR3: CASSPSEDNYGYTF. CDR3 sequence (DNA): TGTGCCAGCTCACCATCAGAAGATAACTATGGCTACACCTTC.

This clone showed up just a few times. The rearrangement uses TRBV29-1 and TRBJ1-1; a weak D match, TRBD1 (5 bases). Germline assignment: CDR1 SQVTM and CDR2 ANQGSEA. CDR3 size: 11 residues. V dropped 7 bases and J dropped 7 bases, with 13 bases sitting between them. The CDR3 here is CSDQGMVEAFF. The CDR3 DNA is TGCAGCGATCAGGGCATGGTTGAAGCTTTCTTT.

Points on this clone: The junction differs from germline at one of its ends, possibly a read error. The chain combines TRBV7-7 with TRBJ2-5; possibly TRBD2 for D (6 bases). Germline-derived CDR1 and CDR2 are SSHAT and FNYEAQ (reference sequence). This CDR3 region has 15 residues. CDR3 in DNA: TGTGCTAGCAGCGTAATCCAGACTAGTCCAGAGACCCAGTACTTC. Encoded protein: CASSVIQTSPETQYF.

There are a few counts of this clone. V and J are TRBV19 and TRBJ2-4, with 11 bases lining up with TRBD2. Germline assignment: CDR1 LNHDA and CDR2 SQIVND (reference sequence). Unmatched junction bases numbered 12, after V lost 5 bases and J lost 0 bases. This CDR3 comprises 19 residues. CDR3 protein: CASSFPVAGGILAKNIQYF. CDR3 bases: TGTGCCAGTAGTTTTCCCGTAGCGGGAGGGATCCTAGCCAAAAACATTCAGTACTTC.

The V call is TRBV25-1, the J call TRBJ1-5; 8 bases match TRBD1. The CDR3 length is 15 residues. Germline V lookup: CDR1 MGHDK, CDR2 SYGVNS. Germline trimming cut 3 bases from V and 9 bases from J; bases unmatched to any gene: 10. CDR3 loop: CASSEGGTGPLPQHF. As DNA, the CDR3 is TGTGCCAGCAGTGAGGGAGGGACAGGTCCCCTGCCCCAGCATTTT.

V usage is TRBV7-9 and J usage is TRBJ2-1; perhaps TRBD1 as D (5 bases). The CDR3 extends over 14 amino acids. Between the trimmed V and J ends, which lost 6 bases and 6 bases, there was a span of 15 bases. Germline CDR1 SEHNR, CDR2 FQNEAQ (reference sequence). CDR3 DNA sequence: TGTGCCAGCAGTTCCAGGGTAACCTCCAATGAGCAGTTCTTC. Translating it yields CASSSRVTSNEQFF.

This clone was counted between two and nine times. Here the CDR3 reads CASSSTGTKETQYF. The CDR3 DNA follows: TGTGCCAGCAGCTCGACAGGGACCAAAGAGACCCAGTACTTC. The chain has TRBV6-2 or TRBV6-3 and TRBJ2-5; TRBD1 agrees at 7 bases. Looked up from germline, CDR1 is MNHEY and CDR2 is SVGEGT. This CDR3 comprises 14 residues. V trimming: 6 bases; J trimming: 3 bases; junction bases outside the gene matches: 7.